This TCR beta chain appears in the sequencing data of a study of glioma-infiltrating T cells. Study-level points and caveats: CDR3 overlap between tissue and blood was very small. Gliomas, especially low-grade, showed above-expected tissue-blood divergence; non-neoplastic patients showed below.

This clonotype was observed a few times. Its matching antigen is unknown. With V trimmed by 5 bases and J by 2 bases, 2 bases remained unmatched. This CDR3 has 14 residues. Per germline, CDR1 SGHNT and CDR2 YYREEE (reference sequence). TCR alpha and beta CDR3 regions were amplified from RNA using iRepertoire nested multiplex PCR. Input was 100-400 ng of tissue mRNA or PBMC total RNA. TCRdb re-called the multiplex PCR reads with MiXCR, one entry per CDR3 protein. The sample records some 22,000 distinct CDR3 sequences, approximately 23% being singletons. J is TRBJ2-5 and V is TRBV5-4, with 11 bases aligning to TRBD2. Sequencing was performed on glioma tissue, nonneoplastic brain tissue, or PBMCs (not recorded which). The sequence came from a human donor with low-grade glioma or glioblastoma, undergoing nonglioma brain surgery, or in good health (not recorded which). CDR3 DNA sequence: TGTGCCAGCAGTTTAGCGGGGGGGCAAGAGACCCAGTACTTC. Protein sequence: CASSLAGGQETQYF.